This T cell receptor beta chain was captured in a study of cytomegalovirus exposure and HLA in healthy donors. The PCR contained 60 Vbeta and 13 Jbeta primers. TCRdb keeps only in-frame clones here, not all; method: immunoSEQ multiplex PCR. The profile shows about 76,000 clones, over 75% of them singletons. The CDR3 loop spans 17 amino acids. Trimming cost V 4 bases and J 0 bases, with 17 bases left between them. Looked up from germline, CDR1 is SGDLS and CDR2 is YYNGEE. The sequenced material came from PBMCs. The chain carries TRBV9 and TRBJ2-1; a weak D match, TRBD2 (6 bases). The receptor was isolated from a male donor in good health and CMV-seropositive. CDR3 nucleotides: TGTGCCAGCAGCCTCGGAGGGGTTCCTAGCTCCTACAATGAGCAGTTCTTC. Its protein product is CASSLGGVPSSYNEQFF.